The source of this T cell receptor (beta chain) is a study of beta chain features in type 1 diabetes. Turning to the study itself: Analysis included 100 million to 110 million sorted cells drawn from all samples.

Donors underwent one heparinised blood draw, around 100 mL on average. Populations isolated by sorting all had purity greater than 95%. This CDR3 is 16 amino acids long. The V gene end was trimmed by 4 bases and the J gene end by 6 bases; junction bases not matched to a gene: 9. Germline V lookup: CDR1 MNHNY, CDR2 SVGAGI (reference sequence). The study's findings and limits: Within each of all four CD4+ subsets, Type 1 diabetes patients had TCRB CDR3s that were moderately but significantly shorter.

cDNA synthesis used the whole RNA isolate, giving expressed TCRB sequences. Sequencing used immunoSEQ multiplex PCR; TCRdb keeps in-frame clones, though not all of them. The top ten clones hold around 2.7% of a sample with 100,000 to 150,000 clones, approximately 15% of them seen once. Points on this clone: Its matching antigen is unknown.

The sample consisted of central memory CD4+ T cells from blood. The rearrangement uses TRBV6-6 and TRBJ2-1; 10 bases line up with TRBD2. The clonotype originates from a man between 18 and 29 years old with type 1 diabetes. CDR3 in DNA: TGTGCCAGCAGTTCCAGGACTAGCGGAAAGGCCAATGAGCAGTTCTTC. Protein sequence: CASSSRTSGKANEQFF.